This T cell receptor beta chain came from a study of CD8+ T cells in alopecia areata. Study overall: Treated patients received severity scores based on the percentage of scalp area affected.

After isolation, RNA underwent reverse transcription to generate cDNA as the sequencing template. The protocol was immunoSEQ multiplex PCR, while the TCRdb copy is restricted to in-frame clones and leaves out a portion. The sample includes some 180,000 clones, approximately 55% of them seen just once. The CDR3 contains 12 residues. Germline CDR1 is SGHRS and CDR2 is YFSETQ. With V trimmed by 2 bases and J by 6 bases, 2 bases remained unmatched. As for treatment: oral pan-JAK inhibitor, 5-10 mg twice daily. Both CD4+ and CD8+ T cells were separated by sorting PBMCs. The gene calls are TRBV5-1 and TRBJ2-7, with TRBD2 matching over 7 bases. The TCR originated in a human donor with alopecia areata. The source was CD8+ T cells sorted from blood, collected at week 24, from a patient treated with tofacitinib. This CDR3 is CASSFGRGEQYF. Here the CDR3 DNA reads TGCGCCAGCAGCTTTGGGAGGGGCGAGCAGTACTTC.